A selection of T cell receptor beta chains follows, all from one sample in a study of shared clonotypes between healthy human individuals. Assay: immunoSEQ multiplex PCR; the TCRdb copy retains only in-frame clones and omits some. The sample has around 510,000 clones, just over 75% seen once; the top ten hold around 11%. Material: PBMCs. These receptors came from a woman aged 40 to 50 in good health. Some clones in this sample may be carry-over from other donors' samples. CDR3s include the opening cysteine and the closing phenylalanine or tryptophan. The D gene is left open where the match is weak. Some rows mark clone size as missing; the rest say once, few, many or name a class of expanded clone.

J gene | D gene | clone size | V gene | CDR3 DNA | CDR3 protein
TRBJ2-2 | - | - | TRBV18 | TGTGCCAGCTCACCAAGGGAGTCGAACACCGGGGAGCTGTTTTTT | CASSPRESNTGELFF
TRBJ2-1 | TRBD2 | - | TRBV14 | TGTGCCAGCAGCTACATAGCGGGAGTCTACAATGAGCAGTTCTTC | CASSYIAGVYNEQFF
TRBJ1-2 | - | - | TRBV9 | TGTGCCAGCAGCGTTGGGACTTTGGGCTACACCTTC | CASSVGTLGYTF
TRBJ2-2 | TRBD2 | - | TRBV27 | TGTGCCAGCAGCCGATCCCGGCTAGCGGGAGATCCCACCGGGGAGCTGTTTTTT | CASSRSRLAGDPTGELFF
TRBJ2-2 | - | - | TRBV2 | TGTGCCAGCAGTGACTCCAGGGGCTACACCGGGGAGCTGTTTTTT | CASSDSRGYTGELFF
TRBJ2-3 | TRBD2 | - | TRBV4-3 | TGCGCCAGCAGCCAAGATGGAGGCTCCGGGACTAGCGATACGCAGTATTTT | CASSQDGGSGTSDTQYF
TRBJ2-5 | - | many | TRBV27 | TGTGCCAGCAGTTTACGGCCCCCGGGGGCCCAGTACTTC | CASSLRPPGAQYF
TRBJ2-7 | TRBD2 | - | TRBV19 | TGTGCCAGTAGTACTCCGGGACTAGCGGCAAACGAGCAGTACTTC | CASSTPGLAANEQYF
TRBJ2-2 | - | few | TRBV7-3 | TGTGCCAGCAGCCCCCTAGCGAACACCGGGGAGCTGTTTTTT | CASSPLANTGELFF
TRBJ2-3 | - | - | TRBV6-5 | TGTGCCAGCAAGGACAGCCGGAGGCCCACAGATACGCAGTATTTT | CASKDSRRPTDTQYF